This T cell receptor beta chain came from a study of blood T cell repertoires in COVID-19. Study-level information: Samples came from the United States, Italy and Spain, spanning acute and convalescent COVID-19. PBMCs, B-cell-depleted T cells, or T cells provided the cDNA or gDNA that made up the material.

Study processing details: Estimates of nucleated cell counts were drawn from the amplification of reference gene primers. The method was immunoSEQ multiplex PCR; TCRdb's version includes in-frame clones alone and lacks a portion of them. That table furnishes V, J and clone size, whereas the DNA furnished D and trimming. The profile shows 63,000 or so clones, more than 75% of them singletons. The TCR sequence derives from a human donor in a cohort sampled during active COVID-19. Sequencing input: peripheral blood.

CDR3 protein: CASSRGGEAQETQYF. In nucleotides, the CDR3 is TGTGCCAGCAGCCGAGGGGGGGAGGCCCAAGAGACCCAGTACTTC. V usage is TRBV7-8 and J usage is TRBJ2-5, with a tentative D call TRBD2 (7 bases). This CDR3 contains 15 residues. V was shortened by 5 bases and J by 1 base, with 14 bases between the two germline ends. Germline V gene lookup returns CDR1 SGHVS and CDR2 FQNEAQ.